This paragraph covers one T cell receptor beta chain sequence. Measured with immunoSEQ multiplex PCR; TCRdb has only the in-frame clones, and not every one. This sample yields 250,000 to 300,000 clones, of which 88% are seen a single time; approximately 1% belongs to the top ten. The data were taken from a study of blood T cell repertoires in COVID-19. Study-level background: T cells, B-cell-depleted T cells, or PBMCs supplied cDNA or gDNA.

Sequenced input: PBMCs or T cells enriched from blood (not recorded which). This clonotype was obtained from a young woman who had recovered from COVID-19.

CDR3 residues: CASSGQLGKVSPLHF. The CDR3 nucleotides read TGTGCCAGCAGCGGACAGCTGGGTAAGGTTTCACCCCTCCACTTT. The V and J genes are TRBV13 and TRBJ1-6; tentative D call: TRBD1 (6 bases). Germline V gene data show CDR1 as PRHDT and CDR2 as FYEKMQ (reference sequence). With 5 bases removed from V and 9 bases from J, the gap between germline ends came to 17 bases. There are 15 residues in the CDR3.